This T cell receptor (beta chain) was recovered during a study of T-cell reconstitution after alpha-beta-depleted transplantation in children (dated by TCRdb to 2016 to 2017). Regarding the study in general: Using TCR repertoire profiling, the study followed T-cell immune reconstitution in a quantitative way in children after TCRalphabeta/CD19-depleted allogeneic hematopoietic cell transplantation. Overall study outcomes, separate from this receptor: In some patients, the high TCRbeta diversity seen at day 60 was put down to recipient T cells and intrathymic progenitors that had survived conditioning. The frequencies of hyperexpanded clones fell over the following months, and after one year, T-cell counts and TCRbeta diversity were mostly attributed to newly produced T cells. The apparently early alphabetaT-cell count recovery about two months after transplant was reportedly dependent on only several hundred rapidly expanded clones derived from non-depleted graft cells.

This clonotype occurred many times. No antigen is known for it. No base quality values were provided; no much bigger clone lies one nucleotide off. The sample's treatment or condition label, in plain terms: allogeneic hematopoietic cell transplantation with graft depleted of TCRalphabeta T cells and CD19 B cells. The transplant recipients were children given TCRalphabeta/CD19-depleted allogeneic hematopoietic cell grafts. The library was generated by PCR. Sequencer: Illumina HiSeq 2500. TCR library preparation used molecular barcoding, with unique molecular identifiers applied to normalize quantification of the TCRbeta repertoire. The public reads were quality trimmed at Q25 with fastp and then assembled into clones with MiXCR by TCRdb, keeping productive beta chains. Each CDR3 protein appears once, grouped with its most common genes and DNA. The sample has 130,000 to 150,000 distinct CDR3 sequences on record, 8% to 10% of them singletons. Roughly 18% of the sample rests with the top ten.

Reading from cysteine to phenylalanine, the CDR3 counts 12 amino acids. Of all the DNA, just the CDR3 is kept, 36 bases in frame from base 1. Cut back by 2 bases and 5 bases, the V and J ends lie 6 bases apart. The chain is assembled from TRBV12-3 or TRBV12-4 and TRBJ2-5, with no reliable assignment of the D segment. The sequencing used PBMCs, mostly from graft donor cells, collected 180 days after TCRalphabeta/CD19-depleted stem cell transplant. The clonotype was recovered from a female patient aged 2-10 years who had a stem cell transplant for congenital amegakaryocytic thrombocytopenia, so the T cells may come from the graft donor. The CDR3 protein: CASSLSRETQYF. The DNA sequence reads TGTGCCAGCAGTTTAAGTCGGGAGACCCAGTACTTC.